The 25 T cell receptor beta chains given below trace back to one sample, sequenced in a study of cytomegalovirus exposure and HLA in healthy donors. The table came from immunoSEQ multiplex PCR; TCRdb's copy has only in-frame clones and leaves some out. The sample carries around 190,000 clones, roughly 88% recorded once. Sequenced material: PBMCs. The receptors here all came from a woman aged 18-35 years in good health and CMV-seronegative.

The rearrangement links TRBV27 to TRBJ2-6; 10 bases map to TRBD1. This CDR3 is 18 amino acids long. CDR1 MNHEY and CDR2 SMNVEV come from the germline V gene (reference sequence). The junction had 8 bases not matched to a gene; V was cut back by 5 bases and J by 1 base. This chain's CDR3 is CASSRQGALLSGANVLTF. The CDR3 DNA follows: TGTGCCAGCAGTCGACAGGGGGCGCTACTTTCTGGGGCCAACGTCCTGACTTTC.

This chain joins TRBV28 and TRBJ1-1; TRBD1 might be the D (5 bases). This CDR3 contains 13 residues. Germline lookup yields CDR1 MDHEN and CDR2 SYDVKM. Trimming removed 6 bases from V and 2 bases from J, with 10 bases in between. CDR3 loop: CASRNRYNTEAFF. CDR3 in DNA: TGTGCCAGCAGAAACAGGTACAACACTGAAGCTTTCTTT.

The chain is built from TRBV29-1 and TRBJ2-5; TRBD2 agrees at 9 bases. This CDR3 spans 17 amino acids. Germline-derived CDR1 and CDR2 are SQVTM and ANQGSEA. V lost 1 base, J lost 3 bases, and 12 bases stayed unmatched. The CDR3 loop reads CSVEGVVTSGFKETQYF. CDR3 nucleotides: TGCAGCGTTGAAGGAGTAGTGACTAGCGGATTTAAAGAGACCCAGTACTTC.

The genes are TRBV27 and TRBJ2-7, with D possibly being TRBD1 (6 bases). The V and J ends lost 5 bases and 2 bases respectively, with 13 bases between them. CDR1 and CDR2 from the germline V gene are MNHEY and SMNVEV (reference sequence). The CDR3 runs 14 residues. Here the CDR3 reads CASSAHRDPYEQYF. Written as DNA, the CDR3 is TGTGCCAGCAGTGCTCACAGGGATCCCTACGAGCAGTACTTC.

This chain connects TRBV28 to TRBJ2-5; 12 nucleotides match TRBD2. The CDR3 runs to 17 residues. Germline trimming cut 6 bases from V and 10 bases from J; bases unmatched to any gene: 18. Germline CDR1 reads MDHEN; CDR2 reads SYDVKM. The CDR3 protein is CASRPPGLAGLGGGQYF. DNA for the CDR3: TGTGCCAGCAGACCTCCGGGACTAGCGGGCCTAGGGGGGGGCCAGTACTTC. Full variable domain (rest looked up from reference TRBV28 and TRBJ2-5): DVKVTQSSRYLVKRTGEKVFLECVQDMDHENMFWYRQDPGLGLRLIYFSYDVKMKEKGDIPEGYSVSREKKERFSLILESASTNQTSMYLCASRPPGLAGLGGGQYFGPGTRLLVL.

This chain connects TRBV30 to TRBJ2-3; the D gene is possibly TRBD1 (5 bases). The V and J ends lost 5 bases and 1 base respectively, with 13 bases between them. The germline CDR1 and CDR2 sequences are GTSNPN and SVGIG (reference sequence). The CDR3 length is 14 residues. The CDR3 DNA sequence: TGTGCCTGGGTTGGATCAGGGCGCACAGATACGCAGTATTTT. This translates into CAWVGSGRTDTQYF.

The V gene is TRBV27, the J gene TRBJ1-6; a weak D match, TRBD1 (5 bases). This CDR3 has 15 amino acids. Looked up from germline, CDR1 is MNHEY and CDR2 is SMNVEV (reference sequence). With 6 bases removed from V and 5 bases from J, the gap between germline ends came to 14 bases. CDR3 in amino acids: CASRTGGVHNSPLHF. CDR3 nucleotides: TGTGCCAGCAGAACGGGAGGGGTTCATAATTCACCCCTCCACTTT.

V gene TRBV4-1 combines with J gene TRBJ1-4; D gene uncertain. Trimming took 0 bases from V and 8 from J, leaving 16 bases between them. The germline V gene has CDR1 MGHRA and CDR2 YSYEKL. This CDR3 is built from 16 residues. The CDR3 reads CASSQDKEDLREKLFF. CDR3 sequence (DNA): TGCGCCAGCAGCCAAGATAAGGAGGACCTTAGGGAAAAACTGTTTTTT.

This clone has a single count. The chain couples TRBV19 to TRBJ1-2, with D possibly matching TRBD1 (5 bases). V shed 7 bases and J shed 3 bases, with 12 bases lying between them. The CDR3 covers 13 residues. Germline V gene data show CDR1 as LNHDA and CDR2 as SQIVND (reference sequence). The CDR3 DNA reads as TGTGCCAGTAATCGCGGACACGACTATGGCTACACCTTC. The encoded protein is CASNRGHDYGYTF.

The chain recombines TRBV28 with TRBJ2-7; D remains ambiguous. The CDR3 covers 13 residues. V was trimmed by 8 bases and J by 2 bases, leaving 13 bases between them. The germline V gene has CDR1 MDHEN and CDR2 SYDVKM. CDR3 sequence: CASRVEDTYEQYF. The DNA for the CDR3 is TGTGCCAGCCGGGTGGAAGATACCTACGAGCAGTACTTC.

The V and J genes are TRBV25-1 and TRBJ1-2; no reliable D call. Trimming took off 3 bases at V and 1 base at J, with 18 bases between the two ends. The CDR3 covers 17 residues. Germline V gene data show CDR1 as MGHDK and CDR2 as SYGVNS. CDR3 DNA: TGTGCCAGCAGTGATACAACTACCCATCGAGGTAACTATGGCTACACCTTC. It is translated as CASSDTTTHRGNYGYTF.

V usage is TRBV5-1 and J usage is TRBJ2-3, with 15 bases that match TRBD2. The CDR3 covers 19 residues. Germline assignment: CDR1 SGHRS and CDR2 YFSETQ. Losses at the gene ends were 4 bases for V and 2 bases for J; bases not matched to a gene: 11. The CDR3 sequence is CASSPQGLAGGRFTDTQYF. CDR3 sequence (DNA): TGCGCCAGCAGCCCCCAAGGACTAGCGGGGGGGCGGTTCACAGATACGCAGTATTTT.

The rearrangement uses TRBV7-7 and TRBJ2-1, with 9 bases fitting TRBD2. V shed 0 bases, J shed 7 bases, and the junction held 7 bases outside the gene matches. The CDR3 contains 16 residues. In germline, CDR1 is SSHAT, CDR2 FNYEAQ (reference sequence). CDR3 nucleotides: TGTGCCAGCAGCTTAGCGCGGGAGGGCCTGGGAAATGAGCAGTTCTTC. Translation: CASSLAREGLGNEQFF.

The chain joins TRBV4-2 to TRBJ2-1; D is undetermined. Germline V gives CDR1 LGHNA, CDR2 YNFKEQ. The CDR3 sequence is 15 residues long. Trimming left V 1 base short and J 4 bases short, with 11 bases between. This CDR3 reads CASSQATHQYNEQFF. CDR3 DNA sequence: TGTGCCAGCAGCCAAGCCACACACCAATACAATGAGCAGTTCTTC.

The rearrangement uses TRBV5-1 and TRBJ1-3, with a weak D call TRBD1 (6 bases). Per germline, CDR1 SGHRS and CDR2 YFSETQ. The CDR3 is made up of 17 amino acids. Trimming removed 3 bases at V and 0 bases at J, with 16 bases between. The CDR3 is CASSSTGPDSSGNTIYF. CDR3 nucleotides: TGCGCCAGCAGCTCAACAGGTCCGGACAGCTCTGGAAACACCATATATTTT. Combining the CDR3 with reference TRBV5-1 and TRBJ1-3 gives the whole variable domain KAGVTQTPRYLIKTRGQQVTLSCSPISGHRSVSWYQQTPGQGLQFLFEYFSETQRNKGNFPGRFSGRQFSNSRSEMNVSTLELGDSALYLCASSSTGPDSSGNTIYFGEGSWLTVV.

The chain couples TRBV5-1 to TRBJ2-4, with 9 bases aligning to TRBD1. CDR1 and CDR2 from the germline V gene are SGHRS and YFSETQ. The CDR3 is 15 amino acids. Unmatched junction bases numbered 8, after V lost 4 bases and J lost 6 bases. For the CDR3, the DNA is TGCGCCAGCAGCACAGGGGGCTCCCGGGGAAACATTCAGTACTTC. The encoded protein is CASSTGGSRGNIQYF.

The chain couples TRBV7-9 to TRBJ2-7, with TRBD1 matching 9 bases. Germline trimming cut 3 bases from V and 6 bases from J; bases unmatched to any gene: 12. This CDR3 comprises 16 residues. Germline CDR1 reads SEHNR; CDR2 reads FQNEAQ (reference sequence). The CDR3 sequence is CASSLGTGTGNAEQYF. CDR3 nucleotides: TGTGCCAGCAGCTTGGGGACCGGGACAGGGAACGCCGAGCAGTACTTC.

The gene calls are TRBV25-1 and TRBJ1-1, with no clear D. Germline-derived CDR1 and CDR2 are MGHDK and SYGVNS. V dropped 3 bases and J dropped 9 bases, with 8 bases sitting between them. The CDR3 totals 11 residues. CDR3 loop: CASSDGLQAFF. As DNA, the CDR3 is TGTGCCAGCAGTGATGGGCTTCAAGCTTTCTTT.

This clone was seen a few times. J is TRBJ1-2 and V is TRBV30, with 11 bases that match TRBD1. The ends lost 0 bases at V and 4 bases at J; junction bases unmatched: 7. CDR3 length: 16 amino acids. Germline lookup yields CDR1 GTSNPN and CDR2 SVGIG (reference sequence). The CDR3 DNA is TGTGCCTGGAGTGTCCAACGGACAGGGGGCATCTATGGCTACACCTTC. It codes for CAWSVQRTGGIYGYTF.

The V call is TRBV5-1, the J call TRBJ1-4; weak D call: TRBD1 (5 bases). This CDR3 comprises 16 residues. Germline values: CDR1 SGHRS, CDR2 YFSETQ. Deletions cut 4 bases from V and 3 bases from J, with 16 bases between. The CDR3 sequence is CASSQWGQSSNEKLFF. The CDR3 bases are TGCGCCAGCAGCCAATGGGGCCAGAGCTCTAATGAAAAACTGTTTTTT.

The chain links TRBV10-3 to TRBJ2-5; 9 nucleotides line up with TRBD1. CDR3 size: 13 residues. J gave up 5 bases and V 10 bases, and 8 bases lay outside the gene matches. Germline assignment: CDR1 ENHRY and CDR2 SYGVKD. The DNA for the CDR3 is TGTGCCACGCACCCGGACAGGGGTGAGACCCAGTACTTC. The encoded protein is CATHPDRGETQYF.

The rearrangement links TRBV7-9 to TRBJ1-2; no definite D call. V gave up 0 bases and J gave up 3 bases, with 11 bases separating them. CDR1 and CDR2 (germline): SEHNR, FQNEAQ (reference sequence). The CDR3 is 15 amino acids. The CDR3 reads CASSLAPGLDYGYTF. CDR3 coding DNA: TGTGCCAGCAGCTTAGCGCCAGGTCTTGACTATGGCTACACCTTC.

This sequence joins TRBV11-2 and TRBJ1-1; 9 positions agree with TRBD1. Germline lookup yields CDR1 SGHAT and CDR2 FQNNGV. V lost 4 bases, J lost 0 bases, and 3 bases stayed unmatched. The length of the CDR3 is 15 residues. The CDR3 is CASSWDRAMNTEAFF. CDR3 sequence (DNA): TGTGCCAGCAGCTGGGACAGGGCAATGAACACTGAAGCTTTCTTT.

As DNA, the CDR3 is TGTGCCAGCAGCTTACCCCAGGGGGTTGAAAAACTGTTTTTT. As protein: CASSLPQGVEKLFF. V is TRBV7-9 and J is TRBJ1-4; 7 bases align to TRBD1. CDR3 length: 14 residues. Germline V gene data show CDR1 as SEHNR and CDR2 as FQNEAQ (reference sequence). Trimming cost V 2 bases and J 7 bases; bases outside gene matches: 4.

The chain has TRBV5-1 and TRBJ2-7; 8 bases line up with TRBD2. This CDR3 comprises 16 residues. V dropped 0 bases and J dropped 0; count of bases not matched to a gene: 5. The germline V gene encodes CDR1 SGHRS and CDR2 YFSETQ. CDR3 residues: CASSLAQRGTSYEQYF. The CDR3 DNA reads as TGCGCCAGCAGCTTGGCCCAGCGGGGGACCTCCTACGAGCAGTACTTC.